Listed below are T cell receptor beta chains from one sample, sequenced in a study of OX40 agonist ivuxolimab in advanced cancers. Repertoires were generated with immunoSEQ multiplex PCR, while TCRdb's copy carries only in-frame clones and drops some. The table records 20,000 to 30,000 clones, around 89% of them present only once. Sequencing used CD4+ or CD8+ T cells sorted from blood, obtained in a trial of the OX40 agonist ivuxolimab. These receptor sequences come from an adult with an advanced solid tumor such as melanoma, head and neck, liver or kidney cancer. CDR3s include the opening cysteine and the closing phenylalanine or tryptophan. Each record gives: CDR3 length, V gene, CDR3 protein.

13 TRBV7-2 CASSSPRTYEQYF
17 TRBV14 CASSSWGRLAGEDEQFF
15 TRBV7-2 CASTLGGSRTYEQYF
14 TRBV11-3 CASSIYRTNEKLFF
17 TRBV30 CAWSSQILAGVRDEQFF
18 TRBV27 CASSLYSGTGGSDTEAFF
15 TRBV9 CASSLTSGEAGELFF
11 TRBV20-1 CSASIADTQYF
13 TRBV4-1 CASSQERNLGAFF
13 TRBV10-3 CAISLGGNTEAFF
16 TRBV28 CASSLLGAQGARGYTF
15 TRBV7-9 CASSLFGGDNEKLFF
13 TRBV5-4 CASSGTGYNEQFF
16 TRBV5-1 CASSYLTGGETDTQYF
17 TRBV9 CASSVGLPTQFQETQYF
18 TRBV16 CASSPLLATGGMNTEAFF